This TCR beta chain was sequenced in a study of T cells after yellow fever vaccination. Across the study: The fractions with low cell numbers were processed using SMART-Seq v4 Ultra Low Input.

V lost 3 bases to trimming and J lost 1 base, with 6 bases between them. There are 13 residues in the CDR3. Germline CDR1 reads MGHRA; CDR2 reads YSYEKL. Points from the study as a whole: The appearance of a small share of clonotypes in both CD4 and CD8 compartments was observed. Booster sampling recovered most clones from primary vaccination (roughly 96% CD4, around 88% CD8).

This clonotype was picked up many times. No antigen is known for it. TCR cDNA was made by 5'RACE template switching, adding a universal primer site and UMIs. Using its own MiXCR run on the 5' RACE reads, TCRdb lists one record per CDR3 protein. The table lists about 74,000 distinct CDR3 sequences, more than 5.5% of them singletons, with under 45% in the top ten. V and J are TRBV4-1 and TRBJ1-1; no clear D gene. Material: CD8+ T cells sorted from PBMCs, obtained 4 to 5 days after the first yellow fever vaccination. The TCR sequence derives from a man aged 18 to 30 who received the YFV17D yellow fever vaccine. CDR3 protein: CASSQGRNTEAFF. DNA of the CDR3: TGCGCCAGCAGCCAGGGGAGGAACACTGAAGCTTTCTTT.